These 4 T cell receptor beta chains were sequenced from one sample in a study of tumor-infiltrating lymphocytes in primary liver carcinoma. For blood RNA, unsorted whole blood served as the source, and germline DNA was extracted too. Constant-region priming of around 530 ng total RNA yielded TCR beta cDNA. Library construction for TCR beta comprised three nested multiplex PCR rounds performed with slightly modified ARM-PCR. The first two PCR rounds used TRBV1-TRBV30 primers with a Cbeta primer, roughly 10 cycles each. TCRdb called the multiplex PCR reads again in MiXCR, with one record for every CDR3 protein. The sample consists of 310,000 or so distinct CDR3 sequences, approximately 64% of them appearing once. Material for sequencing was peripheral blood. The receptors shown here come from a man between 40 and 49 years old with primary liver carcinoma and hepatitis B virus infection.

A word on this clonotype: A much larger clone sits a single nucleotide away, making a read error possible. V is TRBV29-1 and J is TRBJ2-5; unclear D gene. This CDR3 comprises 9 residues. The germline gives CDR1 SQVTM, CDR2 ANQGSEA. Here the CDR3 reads CSIDQTQYF. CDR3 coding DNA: TGCAGCATTGATCAGACCCAGTACTTC. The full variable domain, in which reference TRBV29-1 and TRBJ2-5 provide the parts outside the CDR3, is SAVISQKPSRDICQRGTSLTIQCQVDSQVTMMFWYRQQPGQSLTLIATANQGSEATYESGFVIDKFPISRPNLTFSTLTVSNMSPEDSSIYLCSIDQTQYFGPGTRLLVL.

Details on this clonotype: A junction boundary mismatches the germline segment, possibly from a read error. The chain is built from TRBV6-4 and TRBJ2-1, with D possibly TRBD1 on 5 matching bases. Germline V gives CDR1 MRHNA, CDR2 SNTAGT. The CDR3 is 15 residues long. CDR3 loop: CASNTQGDTRNGQFF. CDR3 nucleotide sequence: TGTGCCAGCAATACTCAGGGTGATACTCGCAATGGGCAGTTCTTC.

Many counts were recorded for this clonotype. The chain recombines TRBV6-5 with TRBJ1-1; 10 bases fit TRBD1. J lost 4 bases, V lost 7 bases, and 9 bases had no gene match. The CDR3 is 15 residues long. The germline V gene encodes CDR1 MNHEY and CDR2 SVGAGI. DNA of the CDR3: TGTGCCAGCACCGGGAGACAGGGGGCGAGCACTGAAGCTTTCTTT. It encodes CASTGRQGASTEAFF.

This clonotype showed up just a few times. In DNA, the CDR3 is TGTGCCAGCAGCGTAACCCCCGGGACAGGGGTGGCAGATACGCAGTATTTT. Residues: CASSVTPGTGVADTQYF. This sequence joins TRBV6-1 and TRBJ2-3, with TRBD1 identical over 10 bases. The V segment lost 6 bases and the J segment 4 bases; nucleotides outside the gene matches: 13. The CDR3 is made up of 17 amino acids. The germline gives CDR1 MNHNS, CDR2 SASEGT.